The clone carrying this T cell receptor beta chain has a single count. The target antigen is unknown. The data derive from a study of OX40 agonist ivuxolimab in advanced cancers. Overall study: Patients were dosed intravenously with ivuxolimab at 0.01 to 10 mg/kg every 2 weeks.

The assay was immunoSEQ multiplex PCR, and TCRdb's table has in-frame clones only and misses some. The sample includes tens of thousands of clones, about 84% of them seen just once. Study conclusions and caveats: At 0.1 to 3.0 mg/kg and by week 6, CD4+ and CD8+ T cells in the blood had expanded clonally.

V shed 2 bases and J shed 5 bases, with 10 bases lying between them. CDR1 SGHDN and CDR2 FVKESK come from the germline V gene. The length of the CDR3 is 15 residues. V usage is TRBV14 and J usage is TRBJ1-6; D remains unclear. The source of this sequence is an adult with an advanced solid tumor such as melanoma, head and neck, liver or kidney cancer. The specimen was CD4+ or CD8+ T cells sorted from blood, collected in a trial of the OX40 agonist ivuxolimab. The CDR3 sequence is CASSQLLGDNSPLHF. The CDR3 nucleotides read TGTGCCAGCAGCCAATTACTTGGGGATAATTCACCCCTCCACTTT.